This T cell receptor beta chain was captured in a study of T cell repertoires in cytomegalovirus infection (dated by TCRdb to 2018 to 2020). For the study in its entirety: Because public TCR beta signatures pointed to carriage of CMV infection together with the matching HLA type, the HLA type of each donor mattered for the analysis. Paper-wide results and their limitations: In both this cohort and an independent approximately 370-donor cohort, the cumulative frequency of public TCR beta family members distinguished carriers of CMV infection plus the relevant HLA type. The ex vivo response was dominated by HLA-C-restricted CMV-specific TCR beta clonotypes, and the single most frequent clonotype in two of eight donors was supplied by these HLA-C-restricted clonotypes.

Regarding this clonotype: Its specific antigen is unknown. No much larger clone is present one base from it, and per-base qualities are unavailable.

TCRdb shows the sequencer as Illumina HiSeq 1500. TCRdb reprocessed the public reads (quality trimming at Q25 with fastp, clone calling with MiXCR) and kept in-frame beta chains. Rows merge per CDR3 protein into single entries with the most common DNA and genes. Present in this sample are around 260,000 distinct CDR3 sequences, more than 20% of which were seen just once. The ten largest clones represent roughly 14% of the sample. The germline V gene specifies MNHEY as CDR1 and SVGAGI as CDR2. V loses 6 bases of germline sequence and J loses 4 bases, and the interval between the two ends is 15 bases. Measured from the cysteine to the phenylalanine, the CDR3 is 14 residues long. The CDR3 DNA has 42 bases and is translated from base 1.

Sequencing was performed on PBMCs. The TCR sequence derives from a human donor in good health (CMV status not recorded). Some clones in this sample may be carry-over from other donors' samples. Here the chain combines TRBV6-5 and TRBJ1-1, with a weak D call of TRBD1 (6 bases match). The CDR3 region reads CASSRAGAGTEAFF. The nucleotides are TGTGCCAGCAGCCGGGCAGGGGCCGGCACTGAAGCTTTCTTT.